Listed here are 15 T cell receptor beta chains from one sample, sequenced in a study of blood T cell repertoires in COVID-19. Method: immunoSEQ multiplex PCR; TCRdb's copy keeps in-frame clones and lacks some. Of approximately 190,000 clones in the sample, roughly 90% are singletons; the top ten hold roughly 6%. What was sequenced was peripheral blood. The receptors shown here come from a woman aged 40 to 50 who had recovered from COVID-19.

J is TRBJ1-5 and V is TRBV6-2 or TRBV6-3; D is ambiguous. Trimming left V 2 bases short and J 5 bases short, with 19 bases between. The germline V gene encodes CDR1 MNHEY and CDR2 SVGEGT. The CDR3 length is 17 residues. The CDR3 protein is CASSYTTGSRLDQPQHF. The CDR3 nucleotides are TGTGCCAGCAGTTACACAACGGGATCAAGGTTGGATCAGCCCCAGCATTTT.

This clone was seen just once. The V gene is TRBV12-3 or TRBV12-4, the J gene TRBJ2-7; D is undetermined. CDR3 length: 13 residues. V gave up 5 bases and J gave up 2 bases, with 10 bases separating them. In nucleotides, the CDR3 is TGTGCCAGCAGTCTGGAGTCCCCCTACGAGCAGTACTTC. It encodes CASSLESPYEQYF.

The rearrangement joins TRBV24-1 to TRBJ2-1; 10 nucleotides match TRBD2. CDR3 length equals 15 residues. J gave up 8 bases and V 3 bases, and 6 bases lay outside the gene matches. Germline assignment: CDR1 KGHDR and CDR2 SFDVKD. The CDR3 is CATSDSGRALDEQFF. CDR3 bases: TGTGCCACCAGTGATAGCGGGAGGGCCTTGGATGAGCAGTTCTTC.

The rearrangement uses TRBV29-1 and TRBJ2-7; D perhaps matches TRBD2 (5 bases). This CDR3 is 13 amino acids long. V was trimmed by 0 bases and J by 2 bases, leaving 8 bases between them. CDR1 and CDR2 (germline): SQVTM, ANQGSEA. The CDR3 spells CSVEDPGTYEQYF. The CDR3 nucleotides read TGCAGCGTTGAAGACCCCGGGACCTACGAGCAGTACTTC.

The rearrangement links TRBV3-1 (or the pseudogene TRBV3-2) to TRBJ1-2; no firm D call. CDR1 and CDR2 (germline): LGHDT, YNNKEL (reference sequence). Trimming shortened V by 0 bases and J by 4 bases, and 9 bases separated the two germline ends. The length of the CDR3 is 14 residues. The CDR3 DNA reads TGTGCCAGCAGCCAAGATCTCGGTATCTATGGCTACACCTTC. Translating gives CASSQDLGIYGYTF.

J is TRBJ2-5 and V is TRBV15; 9 bases agree with TRBD1. CDR1 is LNHNV and CDR2 is YYDKDF in the germline V gene (reference sequence). Losses at the gene ends were 2 bases for V and 5 bases for J; bases not matched to a gene: 6. CDR3 length: 15 amino acids. CDR3 in DNA: TGTGCCACCAGCAGACTGACCGGGACAGGGGAGACCCAGTACTTC. Translating it yields CATSRLTGTGETQYF.

The chain carries TRBV9 and TRBJ2-7; TRBD1 matches 7 bases. Germline V gives CDR1 SGDLS, CDR2 YYNGEE. The CDR3 covers 14 residues. After removal of 0 bases from V and 3 bases from J, the junction contained 3 bases not matched to a gene. The CDR3 nucleotides read TGTGCCAGCAGCGTAGCTACAGGGGACTACGAGCAGTACTTC. Protein sequence: CASSVATGDYEQYF.

V gene TRBV15 combines with J gene TRBJ1-6, with 8 bases fitting TRBD1. Trimming removed 5 bases from V and 10 bases from J; junction bases left unmatched: 7. CDR1 and CDR2 (germline): LNHNV, YYDKDF (reference sequence). The CDR3 consists of 14 residues. The CDR3 DNA reads TGTGCCACCAGCTTCGGACAGGGAGGCTCACCCCTCCACTTT. The encoded protein is CATSFGQGGSPLHF.

This clone has only a few counts. This chain joins TRBV19 and TRBJ1-5; 8 nucleotides align to TRBD1. The length of the CDR3 is 15 residues. V lost 4 bases, J lost 4 bases, and 6 bases stayed unmatched. Per the germline V gene, CDR1 is LNHDA and CDR2 is SQIVND (reference sequence). CDR3 DNA: TGTGCCAGTAGTAAACCGGACAGGGCGAATCAGCCCCAGCATTTT. This sequence encodes CASSKPDRANQPQHF. The whole variable domain, filled in from reference TRBV19 and TRBJ1-5, reads DGGITQSPKYLFRKEGQNVTLSCEQNLNHDAMYWYRQDPGQGLRLIYYSQIVNDFQKGDIAEGYSVSREKKESFPLTVTSAQKNPTAFYLCASSKPDRANQPQHFGDGTRLSIL.

V gene TRBV28 combines with J gene TRBJ1-4; D perhaps matches TRBD1 (6 bases). V lost 4 bases to trimming and J lost 4 bases, with 10 bases between them. The germline V gene encodes CDR1 MDHEN and CDR2 SYDVKM. The CDR3 has 14 amino acids. DNA for the CDR3: TGTGCCAGCAGTTCCGGGACACTTAATGAAAAACTGTTTTTT. Protein product: CASSSGTLNEKLFF.

The chain joins TRBV7-9 to TRBJ2-3; 7 nucleotides line up with TRBD2. The CDR3 is 14 residues long. From germline, CDR1 is SEHNR and CDR2 FQNEAQ (reference sequence). The J segment lost 2 bases and the V segment lost 8 bases, leaving 7 bases of the junction unmatched. CDR3 sequence: CASRAGLTTDTQYF. DNA for the CDR3: TGTGCCAGCCGAGCGGGACTTACCACAGATACGCAGTATTTT.

V and J are TRBV6-4 and TRBJ2-1; 11 bases map to TRBD1. The V gene's germline CDR1 is MRHNA and CDR2 SNTAGT. J gave up 10 bases and V 4 bases, and 9 bases lay outside the gene matches. CDR3 length: 15 amino acids. The CDR3 loop reads CASSGPGQGVKEQFF. CDR3 sequence (DNA): TGTGCCAGCAGTGGCCCGGGACAGGGGGTAAAAGAGCAGTTCTTC.

The chain employs TRBV28 and TRBJ2-7, with D maybe TRBD1 (5 bases). CDR3 length: 15 amino acids. Trimming pared 2 bases from V and 2 bases from J, leaving 13 bases between. The germline CDR1 and CDR2 sequences are MDHEN and SYDVKM. The CDR3, as DNA: TGTGCCAGCAGTTTAGACAGAAGAGCTACCTACGAGCAGTACTTC. Translation: CASSLDRRATYEQYF.

The chain links TRBV10-3 to TRBJ1-1, with D perhaps TRBD1 (5 bases). Germline V gene lookup returns CDR1 ENHRY and CDR2 SYGVKD. The V end was cut by 2 bases, the J end by 1 base, with 8 bases between. There are 14 residues in the CDR3. CDR3 in DNA: TGTGCCATCAGTGAGGCGGACAAGAACACTGAAGCTTTCTTT. It encodes CAISEADKNTEAFF.

This clone was observed a few times. The chain joins TRBV6-6 to TRBJ2-3; 8 bases map to TRBD2. The V and J ends lost 4 bases and 3 bases, in that order; junction bases with no gene match: 6. The CDR3 has 15 residues. Germline assignment: CDR1 MNHNY and CDR2 SVGAGI (reference sequence). The CDR3 is CASSLLAGGTDTQYF. The CDR3, as DNA: TGTGCCAGCAGTTTGCTAGCGGGTGGAACAGATACGCAGTATTTT.